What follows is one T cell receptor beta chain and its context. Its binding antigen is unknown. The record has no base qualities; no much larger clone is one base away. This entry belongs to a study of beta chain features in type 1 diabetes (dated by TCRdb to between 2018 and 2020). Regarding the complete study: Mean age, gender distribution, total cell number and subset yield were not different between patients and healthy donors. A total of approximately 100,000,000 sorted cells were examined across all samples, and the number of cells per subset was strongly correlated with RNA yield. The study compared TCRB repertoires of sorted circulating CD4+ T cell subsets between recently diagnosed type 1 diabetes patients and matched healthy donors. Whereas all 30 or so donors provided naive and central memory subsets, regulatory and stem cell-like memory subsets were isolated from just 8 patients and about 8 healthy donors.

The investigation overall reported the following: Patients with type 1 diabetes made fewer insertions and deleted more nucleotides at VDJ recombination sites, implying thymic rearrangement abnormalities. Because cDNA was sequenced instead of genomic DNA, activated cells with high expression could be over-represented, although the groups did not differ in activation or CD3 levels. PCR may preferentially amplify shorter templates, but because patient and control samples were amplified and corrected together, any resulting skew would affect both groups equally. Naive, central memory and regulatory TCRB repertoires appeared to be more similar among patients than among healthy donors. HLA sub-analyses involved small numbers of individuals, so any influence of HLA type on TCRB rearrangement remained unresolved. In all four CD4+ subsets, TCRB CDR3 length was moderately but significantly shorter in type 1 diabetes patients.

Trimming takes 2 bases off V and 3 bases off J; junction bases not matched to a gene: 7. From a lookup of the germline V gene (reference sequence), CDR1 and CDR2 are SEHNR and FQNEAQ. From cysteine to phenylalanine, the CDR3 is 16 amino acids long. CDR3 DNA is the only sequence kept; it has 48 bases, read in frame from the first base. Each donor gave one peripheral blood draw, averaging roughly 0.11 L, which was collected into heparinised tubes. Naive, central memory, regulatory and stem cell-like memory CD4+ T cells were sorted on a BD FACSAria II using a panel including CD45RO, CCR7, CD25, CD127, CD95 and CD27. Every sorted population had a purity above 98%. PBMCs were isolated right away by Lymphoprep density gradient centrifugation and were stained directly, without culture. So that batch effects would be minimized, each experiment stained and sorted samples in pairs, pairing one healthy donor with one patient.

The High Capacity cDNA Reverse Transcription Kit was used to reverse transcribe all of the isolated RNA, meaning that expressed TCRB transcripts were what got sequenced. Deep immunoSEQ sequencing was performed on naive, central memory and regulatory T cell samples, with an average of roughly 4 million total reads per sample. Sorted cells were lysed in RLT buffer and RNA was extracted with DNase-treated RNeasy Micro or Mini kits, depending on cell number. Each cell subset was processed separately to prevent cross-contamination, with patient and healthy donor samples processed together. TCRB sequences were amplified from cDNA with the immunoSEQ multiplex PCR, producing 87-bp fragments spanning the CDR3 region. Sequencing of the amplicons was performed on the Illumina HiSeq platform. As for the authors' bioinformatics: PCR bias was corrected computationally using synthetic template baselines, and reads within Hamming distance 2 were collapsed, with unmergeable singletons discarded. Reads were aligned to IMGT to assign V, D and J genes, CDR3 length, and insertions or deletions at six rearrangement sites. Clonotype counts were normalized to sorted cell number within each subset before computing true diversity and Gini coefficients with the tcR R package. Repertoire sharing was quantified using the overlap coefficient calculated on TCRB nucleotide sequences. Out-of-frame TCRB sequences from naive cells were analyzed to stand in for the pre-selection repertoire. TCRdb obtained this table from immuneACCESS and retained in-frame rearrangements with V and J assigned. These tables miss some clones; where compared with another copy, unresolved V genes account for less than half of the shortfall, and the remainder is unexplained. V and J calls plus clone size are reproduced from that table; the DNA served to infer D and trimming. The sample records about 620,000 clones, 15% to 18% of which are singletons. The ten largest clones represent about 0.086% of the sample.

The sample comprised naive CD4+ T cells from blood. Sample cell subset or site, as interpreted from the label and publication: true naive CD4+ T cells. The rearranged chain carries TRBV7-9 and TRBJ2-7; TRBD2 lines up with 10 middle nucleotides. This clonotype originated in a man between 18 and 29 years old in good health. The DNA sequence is TGTGCCAGCAGCTTAACTAGGCTAGCGGGAGACTACGAGCAGTACTTC. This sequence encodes CASSLTRLAGDYEQYF.